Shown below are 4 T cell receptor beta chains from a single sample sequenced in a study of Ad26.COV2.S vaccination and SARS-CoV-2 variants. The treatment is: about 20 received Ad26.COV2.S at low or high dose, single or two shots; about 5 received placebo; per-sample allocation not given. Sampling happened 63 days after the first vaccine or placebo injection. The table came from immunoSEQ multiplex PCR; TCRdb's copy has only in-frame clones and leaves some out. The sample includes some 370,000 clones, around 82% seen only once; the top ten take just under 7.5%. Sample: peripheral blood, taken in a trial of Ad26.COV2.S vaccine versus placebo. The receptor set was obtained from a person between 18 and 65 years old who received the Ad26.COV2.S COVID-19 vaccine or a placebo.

CDR3 bases: TGTGCCAGTAGTATAGCCGGGAGCCACGAGCAGTACTTC. It codes for CASSIAGSHEQYF. The V gene is TRBV19, the J gene TRBJ2-7, with D maybe TRBD2 (6 bases). V lost 1 base and J 5 bases, leaving 9 bases between the germline ends. The CDR3 length is 13 residues. Germline V gene data show CDR1 as LNHDA and CDR2 as SQIVND (reference sequence).

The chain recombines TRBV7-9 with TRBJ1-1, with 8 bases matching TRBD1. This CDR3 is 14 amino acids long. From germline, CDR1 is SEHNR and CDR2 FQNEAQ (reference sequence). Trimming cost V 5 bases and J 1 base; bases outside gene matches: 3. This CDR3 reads CASSIDRGNTEAFF. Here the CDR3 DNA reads TGTGCCAGCAGCATCGACAGGGGGAACACTGAAGCTTTCTTT.

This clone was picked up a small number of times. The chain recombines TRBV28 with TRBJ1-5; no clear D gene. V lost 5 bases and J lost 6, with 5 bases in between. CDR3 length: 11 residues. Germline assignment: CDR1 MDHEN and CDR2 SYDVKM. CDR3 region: CASSRIQPQHF. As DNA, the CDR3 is TGTGCCAGCAGTCGGATTCAGCCCCAGCATTTT. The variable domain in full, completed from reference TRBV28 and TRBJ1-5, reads DVKVTQSSRYLVKRTGEKVFLECVQDMDHENMFWYRQDPGLGLRLIYFSYDVKMKEKGDIPEGYSVSREKKERFSLILESASTNQTSMYLCASSRIQPQHFGDGTRLSIL.

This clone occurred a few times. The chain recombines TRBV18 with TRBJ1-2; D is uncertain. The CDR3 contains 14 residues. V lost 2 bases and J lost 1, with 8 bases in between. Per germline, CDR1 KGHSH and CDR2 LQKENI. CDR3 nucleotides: TGTGCCAGCTCACCAGGCGGAGTTAACTATGGCTACACCTTC. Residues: CASSPGGVNYGYTF.